This T cell receptor (beta chain) comes out of a study of blood T cells in healthy people across ages. Findings and limits, study-wide: Across samples, TCR beta diversity tracked strongly with naive T cell percentage. Changes in expanded clonotypes were possibly confounded, as the CMV status of donors was unknown.

Using a J-beta primer mix together with a sample-barcoded 5' primer, a second PCR was run for about 7 to 12 cycles. From the 5' RACE reads, TCRdb called clonotypes with MiXCR, one entry per CDR3 protein. This table holds about 670,000 distinct CDR3 sequences, under 65% found once. The trim removed 7 bases at V and 1 base at J, leaving 9 bases unmatched. The CDR3 spans 14 residues. CDR1 and CDR2 from the germline V gene are SQVTM and ANQGSEA. As concerns this clonotype: Its antigen remains unidentified.

The chain uses TRBV29-1 and TRBJ1-1, with 7 bases aligning to TRBD1. The TCR originated in a woman older than 75 in good health. Sequencing was done on a sample of blood. The CDR3 DNA reads TGCAGCGGTACAGGGGCAGTAGGGAACACTGAAGCTTTCTTT. The encoded protein is CSGTGAVGNTEAFF.